The source of this TCR beta chain is a study of blood T cell repertoires in COVID-19. This CDR3 contains 13 residues. Deletions cut 1 base from V and 2 bases from J, with 6 bases between. This clone was counted once. Produced via immunoSEQ multiplex PCR; TCRdb's table is partial and in-frame only. The table records about 55,000 clones, 75% to 90% of them present only once. This receptor was obtained from a human donor in a cohort sampled during active COVID-19. This chain links TRBV23-1 with TRBJ2-7; no definite D call. TRBV23-1 is classed as an ORF, of uncertain function. Sequenced input: peripheral blood. The CDR3: CASSQFFPYEQYF. CDR3 DNA sequence: TGCGCCAGCAGTCAATTCTTCCCCTACGAGCAGTACTTC.